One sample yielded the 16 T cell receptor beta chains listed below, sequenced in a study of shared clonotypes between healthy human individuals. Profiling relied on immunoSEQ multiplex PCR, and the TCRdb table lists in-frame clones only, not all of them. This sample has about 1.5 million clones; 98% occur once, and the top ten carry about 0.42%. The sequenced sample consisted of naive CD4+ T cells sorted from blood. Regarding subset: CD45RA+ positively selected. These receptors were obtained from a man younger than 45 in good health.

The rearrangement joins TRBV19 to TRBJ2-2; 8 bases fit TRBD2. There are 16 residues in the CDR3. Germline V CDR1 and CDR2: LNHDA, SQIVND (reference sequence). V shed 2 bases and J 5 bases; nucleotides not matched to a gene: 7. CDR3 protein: CASSIFPVAGTGELFF. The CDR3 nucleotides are TGTGCCAGTAGTATATTCCCTGTAGCGGGGACCGGGGAGCTGTTTTTT.

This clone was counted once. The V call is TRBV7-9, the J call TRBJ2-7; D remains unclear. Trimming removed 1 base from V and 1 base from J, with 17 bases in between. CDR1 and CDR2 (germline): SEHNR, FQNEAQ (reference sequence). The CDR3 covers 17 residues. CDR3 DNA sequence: TGTGCCAGCAGCTTAGTCGGGCCAATCCTGGGTTCCTACGAGCAGTACTTC. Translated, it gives CASSLVGPILGSYEQYF.

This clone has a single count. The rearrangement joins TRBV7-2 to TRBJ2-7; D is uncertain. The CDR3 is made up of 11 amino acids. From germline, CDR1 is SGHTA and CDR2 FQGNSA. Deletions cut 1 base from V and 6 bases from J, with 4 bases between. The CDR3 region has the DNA TGTGCCAGCAGCTTAGTATTCGAGCAGTACTTC. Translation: CASSLVFEQYF.

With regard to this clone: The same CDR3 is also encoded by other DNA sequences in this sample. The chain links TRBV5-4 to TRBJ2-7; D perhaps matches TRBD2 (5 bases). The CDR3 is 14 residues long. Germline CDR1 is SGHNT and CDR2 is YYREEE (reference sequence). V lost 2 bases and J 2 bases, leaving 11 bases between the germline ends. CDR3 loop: CASSFRGNPYEQYF. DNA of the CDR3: TGTGCCAGCAGCTTTCGGGGAAACCCCTACGAGCAGTACTTC.

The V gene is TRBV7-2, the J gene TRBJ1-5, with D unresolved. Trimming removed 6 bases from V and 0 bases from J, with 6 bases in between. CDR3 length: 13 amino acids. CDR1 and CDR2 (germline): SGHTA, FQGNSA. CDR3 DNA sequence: TGTGCCAGCAGTGGGGATAGCAATCAGCCCCAGCATTTT. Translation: CASSGDSNQPQHF.

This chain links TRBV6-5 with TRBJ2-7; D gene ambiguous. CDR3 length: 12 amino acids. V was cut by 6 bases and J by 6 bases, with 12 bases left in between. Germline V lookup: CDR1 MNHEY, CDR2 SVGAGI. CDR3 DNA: TGTGCCAGCAGAGGGTGGGGTGGCGAGCAGTACTTC. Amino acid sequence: CASRGWGGEQYF.

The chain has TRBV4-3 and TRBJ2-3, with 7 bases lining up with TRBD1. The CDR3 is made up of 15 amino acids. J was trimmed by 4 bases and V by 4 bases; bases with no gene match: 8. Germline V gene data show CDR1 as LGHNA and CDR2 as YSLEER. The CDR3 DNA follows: TGCGCCAGCAGCCGACAGGGAACATTTTCAGATACGCAGTATTTT. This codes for CASSRQGTFSDTQYF.

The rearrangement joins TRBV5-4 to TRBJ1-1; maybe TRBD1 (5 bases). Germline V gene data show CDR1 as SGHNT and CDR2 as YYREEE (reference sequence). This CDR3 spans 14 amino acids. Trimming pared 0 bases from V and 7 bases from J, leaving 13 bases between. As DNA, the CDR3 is TGTGCCAGCAGCTTGGTTCCCCGGGGCCATGAAGCTTTCTTT. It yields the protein CASSLVPRGHEAFF.

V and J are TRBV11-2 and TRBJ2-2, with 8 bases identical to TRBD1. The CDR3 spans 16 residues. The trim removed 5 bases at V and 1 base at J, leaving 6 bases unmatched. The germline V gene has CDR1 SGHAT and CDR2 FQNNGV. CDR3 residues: CASSPTGGENTGELFF. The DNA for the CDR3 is TGTGCCAGCAGCCCTACAGGGGGAGAGAACACCGGGGAGCTGTTTTTT.

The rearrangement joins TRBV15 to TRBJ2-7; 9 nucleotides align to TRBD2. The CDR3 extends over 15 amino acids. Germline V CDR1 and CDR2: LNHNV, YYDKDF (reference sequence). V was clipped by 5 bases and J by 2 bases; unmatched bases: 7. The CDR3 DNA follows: TGTGCCACCAGCCCACGACTAGCGGAGGCCTACGAGCAGTACTTC. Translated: CATSPRLAEAYEQYF.

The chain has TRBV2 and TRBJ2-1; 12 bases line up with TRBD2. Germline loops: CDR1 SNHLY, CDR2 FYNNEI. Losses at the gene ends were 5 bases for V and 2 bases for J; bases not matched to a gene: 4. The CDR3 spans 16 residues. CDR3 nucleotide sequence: TGTGCCAGCAGTCCCAGACTAGCGGGAGCCTACAATGAGCAGTTCTTC. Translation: CASSPRLAGAYNEQFF.

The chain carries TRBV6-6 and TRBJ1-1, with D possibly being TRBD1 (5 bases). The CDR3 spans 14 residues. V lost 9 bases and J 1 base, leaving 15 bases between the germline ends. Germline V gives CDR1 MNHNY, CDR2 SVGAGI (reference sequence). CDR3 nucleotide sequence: TGTGCCAGTCGCGACAGTGCAACGAACACTGAAGCTTTCTTT. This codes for CASRDSATNTEAFF.

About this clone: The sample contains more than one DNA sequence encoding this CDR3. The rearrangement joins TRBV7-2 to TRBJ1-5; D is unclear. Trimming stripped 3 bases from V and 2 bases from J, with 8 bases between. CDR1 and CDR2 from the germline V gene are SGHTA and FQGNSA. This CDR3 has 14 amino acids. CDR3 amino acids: CASSLRQGNQPQHF. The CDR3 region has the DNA TGTGCCAGCAGCTTGAGGCAGGGCAATCAGCCCCAGCATTTT. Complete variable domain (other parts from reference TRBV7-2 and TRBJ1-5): GAGVSQSPSNKVTEKGKDVELRCDPISGHTALYWYRQSLGQGLEFLIYFQGNSAPDKSGLPSDRFSAERTGGSVSTLTIQRTQQEDSAVYLCASSLRQGNQPQHFGDGTRLSIL.

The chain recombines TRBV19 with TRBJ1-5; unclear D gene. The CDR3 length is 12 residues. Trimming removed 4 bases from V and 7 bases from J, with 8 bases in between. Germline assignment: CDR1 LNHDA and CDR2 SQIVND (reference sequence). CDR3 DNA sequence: TGTGCCAGTAGTAAGAACGGACAGCCCCAGCATTTT. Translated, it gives CASSKNGQPQHF.

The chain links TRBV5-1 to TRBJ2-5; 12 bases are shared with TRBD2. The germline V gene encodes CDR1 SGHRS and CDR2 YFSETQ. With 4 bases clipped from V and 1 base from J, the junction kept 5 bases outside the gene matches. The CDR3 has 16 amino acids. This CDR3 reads CASSPGLAGPQETQYF. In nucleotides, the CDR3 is TGCGCCAGCAGCCCCGGACTAGCGGGACCCCAAGAGACCCAGTACTTC.

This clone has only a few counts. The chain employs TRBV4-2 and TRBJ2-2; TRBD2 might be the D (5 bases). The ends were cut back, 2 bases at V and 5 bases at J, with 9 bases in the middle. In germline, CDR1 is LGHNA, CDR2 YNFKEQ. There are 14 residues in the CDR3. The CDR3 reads CASSQQLVTGELFF. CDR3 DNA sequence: TGTGCCAGCAGCCAACAACTAGTGACCGGGGAGCTGTTTTTT.